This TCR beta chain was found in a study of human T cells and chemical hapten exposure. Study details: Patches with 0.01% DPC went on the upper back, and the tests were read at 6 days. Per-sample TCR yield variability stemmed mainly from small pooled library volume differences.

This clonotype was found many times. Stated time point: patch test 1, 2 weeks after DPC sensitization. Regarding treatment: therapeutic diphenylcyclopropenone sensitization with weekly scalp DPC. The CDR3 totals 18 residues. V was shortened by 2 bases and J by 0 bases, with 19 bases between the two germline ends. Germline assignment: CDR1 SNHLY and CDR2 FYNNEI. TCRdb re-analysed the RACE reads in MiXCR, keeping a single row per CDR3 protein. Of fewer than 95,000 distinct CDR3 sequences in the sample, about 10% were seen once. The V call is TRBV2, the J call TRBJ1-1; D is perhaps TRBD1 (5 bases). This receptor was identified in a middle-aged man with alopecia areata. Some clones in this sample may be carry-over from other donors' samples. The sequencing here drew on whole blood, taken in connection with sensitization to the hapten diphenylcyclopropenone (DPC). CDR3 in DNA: TGTGCCAGCAGTGAAACCCCTCCGCGGGGCCTCATGAACACTGAAGCTTTCTTT. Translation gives CASSETPPRGLMNTEAFF. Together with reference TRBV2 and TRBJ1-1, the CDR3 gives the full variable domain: EPEVTQTPSHQVTQMGQEVILRCVPISNHLYFYWYRQILGQKVEFLVSFYNNEISEKSEIFDDQFSVERPDGSNFTLKIRSTKLEDSAMYFCASSETPPRGLMNTEAFFGQGTRLTVV.